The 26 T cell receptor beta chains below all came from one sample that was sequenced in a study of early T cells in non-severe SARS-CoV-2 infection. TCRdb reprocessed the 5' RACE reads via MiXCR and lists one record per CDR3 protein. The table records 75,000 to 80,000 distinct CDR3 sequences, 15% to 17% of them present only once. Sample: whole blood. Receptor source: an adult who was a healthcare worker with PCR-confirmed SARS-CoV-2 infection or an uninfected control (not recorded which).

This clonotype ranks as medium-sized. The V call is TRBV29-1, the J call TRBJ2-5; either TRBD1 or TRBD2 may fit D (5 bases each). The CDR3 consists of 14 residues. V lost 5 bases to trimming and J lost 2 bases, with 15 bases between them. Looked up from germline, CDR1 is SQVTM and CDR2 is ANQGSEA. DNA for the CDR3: TGCAGCGTTACGGGCGGTGGGGGTCAAGAGACCCAGTACTTC. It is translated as CSVTGGGGQETQYF.

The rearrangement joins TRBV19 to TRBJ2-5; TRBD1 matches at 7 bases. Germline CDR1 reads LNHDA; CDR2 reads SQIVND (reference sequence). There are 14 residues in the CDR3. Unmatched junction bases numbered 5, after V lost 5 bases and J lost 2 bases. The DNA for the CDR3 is TGTGCCAGTAGTGGGACAGCCTCTCAAGAGACCCAGTACTTC. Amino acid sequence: CASSGTASQETQYF.

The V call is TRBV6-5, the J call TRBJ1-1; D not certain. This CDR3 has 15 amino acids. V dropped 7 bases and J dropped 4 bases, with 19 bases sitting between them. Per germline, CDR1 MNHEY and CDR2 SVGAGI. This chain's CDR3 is CASISLSVRRTEAFF. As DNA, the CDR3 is TGTGCCAGCATCTCCCTCTCGGTGCGCCGCACTGAAGCTTTCTTT.

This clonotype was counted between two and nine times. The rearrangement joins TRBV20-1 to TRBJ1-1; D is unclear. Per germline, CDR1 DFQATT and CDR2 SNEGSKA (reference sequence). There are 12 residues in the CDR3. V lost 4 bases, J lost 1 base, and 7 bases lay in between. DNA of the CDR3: TGCAGTGCTACTGGACCGAACACTGAAGCTTTCTTT. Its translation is CSATGPNTEAFF.

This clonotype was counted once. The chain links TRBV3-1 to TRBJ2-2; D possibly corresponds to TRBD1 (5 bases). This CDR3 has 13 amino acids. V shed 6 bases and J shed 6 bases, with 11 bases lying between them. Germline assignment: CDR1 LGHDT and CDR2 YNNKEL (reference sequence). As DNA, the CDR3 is TGTGCCAGCAGGCAGGGAATGCCCGGGGAGCTGTTTTTT. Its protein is CASRQGMPGELFF. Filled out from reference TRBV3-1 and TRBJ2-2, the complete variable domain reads DTAVSQTPKYLVTQMGNDKSIKCEQNLGHDTMYWYKQDSKKFLKIMFSYNNKELIINETVPNRFSPKSPDKAHLNLHINSLELGDSAVYFCASRQGMPGELFFGEGSRLTVL.

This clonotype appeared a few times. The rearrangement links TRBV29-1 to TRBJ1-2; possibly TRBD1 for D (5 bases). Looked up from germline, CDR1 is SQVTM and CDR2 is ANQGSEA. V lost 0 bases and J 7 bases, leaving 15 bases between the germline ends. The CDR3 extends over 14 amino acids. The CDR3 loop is CSVEDGGDESGYTF. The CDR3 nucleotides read TGCAGCGTTGAAGATGGCGGGGACGAGTCTGGCTACACCTTC.

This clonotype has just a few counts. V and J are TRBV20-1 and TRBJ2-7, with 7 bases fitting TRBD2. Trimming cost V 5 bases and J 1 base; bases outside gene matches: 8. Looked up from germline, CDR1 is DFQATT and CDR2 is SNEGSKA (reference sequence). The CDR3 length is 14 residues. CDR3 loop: CSAGVSGASYEQYF. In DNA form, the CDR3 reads TGCAGTGCTGGGGTGAGCGGGGCTTCCTACGAGCAGTACTTC.

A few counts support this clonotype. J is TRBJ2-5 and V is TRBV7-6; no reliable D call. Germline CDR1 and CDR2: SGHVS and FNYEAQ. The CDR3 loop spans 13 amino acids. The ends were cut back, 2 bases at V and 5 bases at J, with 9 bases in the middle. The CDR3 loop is CASSLLIGETQYF. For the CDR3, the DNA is TGTGCCAGCAGCTTACTGATAGGGGAGACCCAGTACTTC. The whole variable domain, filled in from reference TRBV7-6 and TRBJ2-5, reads GAGVSQSPRYKVTKRGQDVALRCDPISGHVSLYWYRQALGQGPEFLTYFNYEAQQDKSGLPNDRFSAERPEGSISTLTIQRTEQRDSAMYRCASSLLIGETQYFGPGTRLLVL.

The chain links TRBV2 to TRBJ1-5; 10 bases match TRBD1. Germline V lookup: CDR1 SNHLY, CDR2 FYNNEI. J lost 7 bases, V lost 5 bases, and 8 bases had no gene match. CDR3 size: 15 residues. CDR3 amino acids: CASSPGQGWIQPQHF. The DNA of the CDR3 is TGTGCCAGCAGTCCGGGACAGGGGTGGATCCAGCCCCAGCATTTT. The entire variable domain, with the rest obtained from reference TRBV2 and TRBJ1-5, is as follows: EPEVTQTPSHQVTQMGQEVILRCVPISNHLYFYWYRQILGQKVEFLVSFYNNEISEKSEIFDDQFSVERPDGSNFTLKIRSTKLEDSAMYFCASSPGQGWIQPQHFGDGTRLSIL.

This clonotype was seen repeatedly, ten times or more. CDR3 nucleotides: TGTGCCAGCAAGCCTGGGCCCAACACTGAAGCTTTCTTT. Protein sequence: CASKPGPNTEAFF. The genes are TRBV12-3 or TRBV12-4 and TRBJ1-1, with D uncertain. The CDR3 is made up of 13 amino acids. V shed 7 bases and J shed 2 bases, with 11 bases lying between them.

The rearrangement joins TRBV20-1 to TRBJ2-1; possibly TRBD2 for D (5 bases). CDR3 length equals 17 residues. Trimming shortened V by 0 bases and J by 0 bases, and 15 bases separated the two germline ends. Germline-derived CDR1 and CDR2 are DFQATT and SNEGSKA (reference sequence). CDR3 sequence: CSARDGSSRSSYNEQFF. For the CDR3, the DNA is TGCAGTGCTAGAGATGGTTCTAGCCGAAGCTCCTACAATGAGCAGTTCTTC.

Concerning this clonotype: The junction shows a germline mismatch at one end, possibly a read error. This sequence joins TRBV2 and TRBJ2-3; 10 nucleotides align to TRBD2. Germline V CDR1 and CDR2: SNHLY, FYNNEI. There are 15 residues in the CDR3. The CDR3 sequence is CASGRGLAKTDKQYF. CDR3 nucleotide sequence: TGTGCCAGCGGAAGGGGACTAGCGAAAACAGATAAGCAGTATTTT.

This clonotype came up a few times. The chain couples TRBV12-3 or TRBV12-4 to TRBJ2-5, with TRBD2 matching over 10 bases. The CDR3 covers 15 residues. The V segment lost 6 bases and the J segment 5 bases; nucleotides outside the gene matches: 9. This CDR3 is CASRVAAGGQETQYF. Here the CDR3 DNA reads TGTGCCAGCAGGGTCGCAGCGGGAGGGCAGGAGACCCAGTACTTC.

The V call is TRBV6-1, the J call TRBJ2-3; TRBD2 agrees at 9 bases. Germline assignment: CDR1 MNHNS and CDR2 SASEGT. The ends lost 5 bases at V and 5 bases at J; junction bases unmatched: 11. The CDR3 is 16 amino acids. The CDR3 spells CASSLDIAGAGDTQYF. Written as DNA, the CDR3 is TGTGCCAGCAGTCTAGATATAGCGGGAGCCGGAGATACGCAGTATTTT.

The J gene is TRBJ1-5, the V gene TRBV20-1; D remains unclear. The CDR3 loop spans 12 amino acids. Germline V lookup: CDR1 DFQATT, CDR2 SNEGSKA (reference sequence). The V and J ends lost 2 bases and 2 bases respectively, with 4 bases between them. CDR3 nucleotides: TGCAGTGCTAGACAGGGCAATCAGCCCCAGCATTTT. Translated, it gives CSARQGNQPQHF.

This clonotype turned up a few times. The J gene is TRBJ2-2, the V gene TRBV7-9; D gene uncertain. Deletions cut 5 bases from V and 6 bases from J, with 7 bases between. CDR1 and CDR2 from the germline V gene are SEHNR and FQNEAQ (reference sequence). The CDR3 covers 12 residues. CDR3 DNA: TGTGCCAGCAGCCAGAAGCCCGGGGAGCTGTTTTTT. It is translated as CASSQKPGELFF.

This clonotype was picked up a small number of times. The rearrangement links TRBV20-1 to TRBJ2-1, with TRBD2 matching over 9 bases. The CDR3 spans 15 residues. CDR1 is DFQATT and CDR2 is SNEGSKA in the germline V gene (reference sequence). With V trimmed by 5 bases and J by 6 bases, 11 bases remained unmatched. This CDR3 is CSAPLTSGFGNEQFF. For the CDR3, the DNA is TGCAGTGCTCCCTTGACTAGCGGTTTCGGCAATGAGCAGTTCTTC.

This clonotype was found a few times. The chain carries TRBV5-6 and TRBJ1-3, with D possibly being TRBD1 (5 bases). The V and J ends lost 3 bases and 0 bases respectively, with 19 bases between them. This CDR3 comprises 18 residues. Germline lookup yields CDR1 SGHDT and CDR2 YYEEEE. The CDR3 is CASSSLQEWRVSGNTIYF. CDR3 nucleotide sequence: TGTGCCAGCAGCTCTCTACAGGAGTGGCGGGTCTCTGGAAACACCATATATTTT.

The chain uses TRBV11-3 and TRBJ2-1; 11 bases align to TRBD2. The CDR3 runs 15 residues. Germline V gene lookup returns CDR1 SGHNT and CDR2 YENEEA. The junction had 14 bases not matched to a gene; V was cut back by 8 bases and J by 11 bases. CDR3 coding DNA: TGTGCCAGCCAGGAGAATATGGGACTAGCGGCTAAGCAGTTCTTC. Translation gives CASQENMGLAAKQFF.

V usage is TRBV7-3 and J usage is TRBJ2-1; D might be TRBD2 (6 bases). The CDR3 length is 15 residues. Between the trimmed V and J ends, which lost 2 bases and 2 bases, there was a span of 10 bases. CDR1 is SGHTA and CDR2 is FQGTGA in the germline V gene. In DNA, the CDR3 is TGTGCCAGCAGCTTAGGAGGGAGCGCCTACAATGAGCAGTTCTTC. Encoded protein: CASSLGGSAYNEQFF.

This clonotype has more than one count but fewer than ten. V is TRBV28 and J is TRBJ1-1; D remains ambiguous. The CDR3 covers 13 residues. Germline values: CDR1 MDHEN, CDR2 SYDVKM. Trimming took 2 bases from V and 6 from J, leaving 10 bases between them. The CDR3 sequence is CASSLTGLAEAFF. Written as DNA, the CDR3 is TGTGCCAGCAGTTTAACGGGGTTGGCTGAAGCTTTCTTT.

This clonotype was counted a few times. CDR3 nucleotide sequence: TGTGCCAGCAGTGAAACCAATGTCGAGCAGTACTTC. This translates into CASSETNVEQYF. This chain joins TRBV6-1 and TRBJ2-7, with D uncertain. The germline V and J ends were trimmed by 2 bases and 6 bases, with 8 bases remaining between them. This CDR3 contains 12 residues. Per the germline V gene, CDR1 is MNHNS and CDR2 is SASEGT.

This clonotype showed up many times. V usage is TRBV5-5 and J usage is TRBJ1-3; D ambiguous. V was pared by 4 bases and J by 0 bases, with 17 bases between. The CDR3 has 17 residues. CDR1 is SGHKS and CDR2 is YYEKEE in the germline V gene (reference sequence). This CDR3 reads CASSLGSGPLSGNTIYF. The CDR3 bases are TGTGCCAGCAGCCTTGGATCAGGACCACTCTCTGGAAACACCATATATTTT. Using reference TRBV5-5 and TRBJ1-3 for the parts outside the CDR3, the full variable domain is DAGVTQSPTHLIKTRGQQVTLRCSPISGHKSVSWYQQVLGQGPQFIFQYYEKEERGRGNFPDRFSARQFPNYSSELNVNALLLGDSALYLCASSLGSGPLSGNTIYFGEGSWLTVV.

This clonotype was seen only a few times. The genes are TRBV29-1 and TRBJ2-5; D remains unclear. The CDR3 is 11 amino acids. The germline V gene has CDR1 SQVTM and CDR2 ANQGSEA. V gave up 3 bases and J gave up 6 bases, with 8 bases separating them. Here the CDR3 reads CSVDPTKTQYF. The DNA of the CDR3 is TGCAGCGTTGACCCCACGAAGACCCAGTACTTC.

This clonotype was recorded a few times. The CDR3 bases are TGTGCCAGCAGCTCTGGGACAGCCGGCTACACCTTC. Residues: CASSSGTAGYTF. The genes are TRBV7-8 and TRBJ1-2; 7 positions match TRBD1. The trim removed 4 bases at V and 8 bases at J, leaving 4 bases unmatched. The length of the CDR3 is 12 residues. Germline V gene lookup returns CDR1 SGHVS and CDR2 FQNEAQ.

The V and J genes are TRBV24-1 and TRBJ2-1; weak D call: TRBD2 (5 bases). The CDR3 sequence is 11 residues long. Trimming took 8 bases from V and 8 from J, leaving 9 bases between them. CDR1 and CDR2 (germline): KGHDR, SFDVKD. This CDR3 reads CATTDGDEQFF. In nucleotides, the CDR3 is TGTGCCACCACAGACGGGGATGAGCAGTTCTTC.